These T cell receptor beta chains were read from a single sample in a study of CD8 T cells in ankylosing spondylitis. TCRdb analysed the 5' RACE reads with MiXCR anew, one entry per CDR3 protein. The sample consists of about 8,800 distinct CDR3 sequences, around 6% of them appearing once. The sample taken for sequencing was blood, either unsorted or a sorted T cell fraction (not recorded which). The source of these receptors is a female donor with ankylosing spondylitis or in good health (not recorded which). Each CDR3 is given without its conserved first and last residue. Each record gives: D gene, V gene, J gene, CDR3 protein. D genes are given only for firm matches.

NA	TRBV9	TRBJ1-2	ASSVTGLGYGYT
TRBD2	TRBV9	TRBJ2-3	ASSVGLAGVTQY
TRBD1	TRBV9	TRBJ1-6	ASSAPGQGNSPLH
TRBD2	TRBV9	TRBJ2-5	ASSGTSGSRETQY
TRBD1	TRBV9	TRBJ2-1	ASSPRTGLSSYNEQF
NA	TRBV9	TRBJ2-2	ASSVGGFTGELF
NA	TRBV9	TRBJ1-3	ASSSGSSGNTIY
NA	TRBV9	TRBJ2-7	ASSPTGGLYEQY
TRBD2	TRBV9	TRBJ2-3	ASTGGGADTQY
NA	TRBV9	TRBJ1-3	ASSATGASGNTIY
TRBD2	TRBV9	TRBJ2-1	ASSVALAGGPDEQF
NA	TRBV9	TRBJ1-6	ASREGGDNSPLH
NA	TRBV9	TRBJ1-1	ASSPRQELNTEAF
TRBD2	TRBV9	TRBJ2-1	ASSPTSGSNEQF
NA	TRBV9	TRBJ2-7	ASSVGRGSSYEQY
NA	TRBV9	TRBJ2-7	ASSEAPIDYEQY
NA	TRBV9	TRBJ1-1	ASSVGREGDTEAF
NA	TRBV21-1	TRBJ1-2	ASWDRENYGYT
NA	TRBV9	TRBJ2-3	ASSVAGAADTQY
NA	TRBV9	TRBJ2-2	ASSTSQGPNTGELF
TRBD2	TRBV9	TRBJ2-1	ASSVVGAGNNEQF
TRBD2	TRBV9	TRBJ2-5	ASSVMSGGAGETQY
TRBD2	TRBV9	TRBJ2-2	ASSVALAGGRTGELF
NA	TRBV9	TRBJ2-1	ASSRSGVNEQF
NA	TRBV9	TRBJ2-1	ASSVAVAGNEQF
TRBD1	TRBV9	TRBJ1-1	ASSPYSWDRAF
NA	TRBV9	TRBJ2-7	ASSAQGRSEQY
NA	TRBV9	TRBJ1-1	ASSPARGEPSTEAF
NA	TRBV9	TRBJ1-1	ASTRGGENTEAF
NA	TRBV9	TRBJ2-7	ASSVVSDSYEQY
NA	TRBV9	TRBJ2-5	ASSPQGTAETQY
NA	TRBV9	TRBJ2-3	ASSVGVLLTDTQY
NA	TRBV9	TRBJ1-4	ASSDGQPNEKLF
NA	TRBV9	TRBJ1-2	ASSARQASFYGYT
NA	TRBV9	TRBJ2-1	ASSGVGRDRRYNEQF
TRBD1	TRBV9	TRBJ2-2	ASSPWTGGYAGELF
NA	TRBV9	TRBJ2-7	ASSVLEGEQY
TRBD2	TRBV9	TRBJ2-1	ASSALLAGGLYNEQF
TRBD1	TRBV9	TRBJ1-1	ASSSGQGIEAF
NA	TRBV9	TRBJ2-7	ASSVGQFSSYEQY
NA	TRBV9	TRBJ2-5	ASSLLSGTKETQY
TRBD2	TRBV7-3	TRBJ2-5	ASCGTSGSRETQY
TRBD2	TRBV9	TRBJ2-1	ASSDPSGGEQQF
NA	TRBV9	TRBJ1-1	ASSVGGSNTEAF